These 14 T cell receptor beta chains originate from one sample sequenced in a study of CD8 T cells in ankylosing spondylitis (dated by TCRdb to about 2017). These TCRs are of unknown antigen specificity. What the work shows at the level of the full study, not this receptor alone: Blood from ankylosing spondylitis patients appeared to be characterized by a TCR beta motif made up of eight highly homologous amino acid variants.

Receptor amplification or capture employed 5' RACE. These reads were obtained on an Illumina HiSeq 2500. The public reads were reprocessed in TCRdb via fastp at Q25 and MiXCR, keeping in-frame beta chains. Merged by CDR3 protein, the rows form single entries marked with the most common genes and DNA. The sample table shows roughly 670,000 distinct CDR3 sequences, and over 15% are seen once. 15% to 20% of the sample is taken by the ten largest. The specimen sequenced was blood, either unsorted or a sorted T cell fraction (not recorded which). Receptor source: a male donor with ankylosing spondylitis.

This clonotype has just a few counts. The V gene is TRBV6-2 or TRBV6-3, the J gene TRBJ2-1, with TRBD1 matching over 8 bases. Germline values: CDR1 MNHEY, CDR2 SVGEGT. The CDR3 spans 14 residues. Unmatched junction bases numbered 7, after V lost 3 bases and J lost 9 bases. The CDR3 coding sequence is TGTGCCAGCAGTTATCCCCAGGGGGCTAGTGAGCAGTTCTTC. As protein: CASSYPQGASEQFF.

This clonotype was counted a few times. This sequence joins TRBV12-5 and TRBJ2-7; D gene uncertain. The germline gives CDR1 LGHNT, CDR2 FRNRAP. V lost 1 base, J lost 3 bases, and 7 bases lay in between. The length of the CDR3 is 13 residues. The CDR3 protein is CASGLGTNYEQYF. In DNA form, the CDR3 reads TGTGCTAGTGGTTTGGGCACTAACTACGAGCAGTACTTC.

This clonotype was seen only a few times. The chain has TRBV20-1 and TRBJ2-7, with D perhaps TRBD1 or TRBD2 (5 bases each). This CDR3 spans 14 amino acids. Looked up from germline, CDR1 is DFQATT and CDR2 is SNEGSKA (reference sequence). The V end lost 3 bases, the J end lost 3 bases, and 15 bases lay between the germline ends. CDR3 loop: CSASAGTAYYEQYF. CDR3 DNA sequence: TGCAGTGCTAGTGCCGGGACCGCCTACTACGAGCAGTACTTC.

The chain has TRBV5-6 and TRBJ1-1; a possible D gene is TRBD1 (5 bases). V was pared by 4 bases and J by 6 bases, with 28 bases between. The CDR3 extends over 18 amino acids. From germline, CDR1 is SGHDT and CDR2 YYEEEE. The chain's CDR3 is CASSPRVKGAVFSAEAFF. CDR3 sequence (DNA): TGTGCCAGCAGCCCCAGAGTGAAAGGGGCGGTTTTTAGCGCTGAAGCTTTCTTT.

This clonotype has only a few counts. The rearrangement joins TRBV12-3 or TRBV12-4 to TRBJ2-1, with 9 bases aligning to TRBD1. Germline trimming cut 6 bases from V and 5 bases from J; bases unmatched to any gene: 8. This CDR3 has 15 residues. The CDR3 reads CASRDRGNDNNEQFF. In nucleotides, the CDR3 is TGTGCCAGCAGGGACAGGGGAAATGACAACAATGAGCAGTTCTTC.

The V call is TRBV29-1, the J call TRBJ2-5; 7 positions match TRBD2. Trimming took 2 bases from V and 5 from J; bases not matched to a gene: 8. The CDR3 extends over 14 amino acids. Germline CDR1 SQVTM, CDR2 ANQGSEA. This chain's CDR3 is CSVERGTSVETQYF. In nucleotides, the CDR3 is TGCAGCGTTGAAAGGGGTACTAGCGTGGAGACCCAGTACTTC.

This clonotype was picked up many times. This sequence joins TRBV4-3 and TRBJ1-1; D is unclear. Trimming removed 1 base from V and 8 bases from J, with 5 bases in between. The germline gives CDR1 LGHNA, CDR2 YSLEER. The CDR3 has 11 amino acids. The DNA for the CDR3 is TGCGCCAGCAGCCAAGGGTGGGAAGCTTTCTTT. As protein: CASSQGWEAFF.

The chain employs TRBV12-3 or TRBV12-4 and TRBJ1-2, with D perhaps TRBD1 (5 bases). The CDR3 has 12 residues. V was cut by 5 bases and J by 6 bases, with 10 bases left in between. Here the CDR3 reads CASSAGTHGYTF. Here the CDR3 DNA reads TGTGCCAGCAGTGCCGGGACGCATGGCTACACCTTC.

CDR3 coding DNA: TGTGCCAGCAGCCACGACGGGACTAGGGGTTCCTACGAGCAGTACTTC. Amino acids: CASSHDGTRGSYEQYF. V usage is TRBV3-1 and J usage is TRBJ2-7, with 8 bases that match TRBD2. Germline CDR1 reads LGHDT; CDR2 reads YNNKEL (reference sequence). J was trimmed by 1 base and V by 3 bases; bases with no gene match: 8. CDR3 size: 16 residues.

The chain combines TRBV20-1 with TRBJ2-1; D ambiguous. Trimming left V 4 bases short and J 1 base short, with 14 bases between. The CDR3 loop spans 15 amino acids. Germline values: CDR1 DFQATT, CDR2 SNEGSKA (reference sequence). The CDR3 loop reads CSAILGPGSYNEQFF. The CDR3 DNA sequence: TGCAGTGCTATCCTCGGGCCGGGTTCCTACAATGAGCAGTTCTTC.

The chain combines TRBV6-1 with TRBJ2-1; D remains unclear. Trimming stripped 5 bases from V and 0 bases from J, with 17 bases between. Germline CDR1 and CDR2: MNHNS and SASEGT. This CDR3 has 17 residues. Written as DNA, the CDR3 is TGTGCCAGCAGTCCCAGGTCGGCGCCGAGCTCCTACAATGAGCAGTTCTTC. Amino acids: CASSPRSAPSSYNEQFF.

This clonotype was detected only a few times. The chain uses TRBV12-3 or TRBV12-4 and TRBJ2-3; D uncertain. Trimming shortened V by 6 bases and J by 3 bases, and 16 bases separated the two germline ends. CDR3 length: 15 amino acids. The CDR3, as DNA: TGTGCCAGCAGCTTCACCAGATCCGGGACAGATACGCAGTATTTT. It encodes CASSFTRSGTDTQYF.

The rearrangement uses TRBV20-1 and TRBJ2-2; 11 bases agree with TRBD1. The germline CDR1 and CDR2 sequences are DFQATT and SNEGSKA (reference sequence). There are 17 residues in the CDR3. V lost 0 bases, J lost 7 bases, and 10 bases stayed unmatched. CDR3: CSARDAMDRGRIGELFF. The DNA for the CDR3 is TGCAGTGCTAGAGACGCTATGGACAGGGGGCGAATCGGGGAGCTGTTTTTT.

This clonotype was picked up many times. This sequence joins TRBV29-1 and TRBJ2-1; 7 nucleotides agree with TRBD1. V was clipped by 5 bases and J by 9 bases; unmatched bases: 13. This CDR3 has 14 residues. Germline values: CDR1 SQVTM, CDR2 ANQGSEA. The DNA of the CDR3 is TGCAGCGTTTTCGGGACAGATGTAAGTTCTGAGCAGTTCTTC. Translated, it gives CSVFGTDVSSEQFF.